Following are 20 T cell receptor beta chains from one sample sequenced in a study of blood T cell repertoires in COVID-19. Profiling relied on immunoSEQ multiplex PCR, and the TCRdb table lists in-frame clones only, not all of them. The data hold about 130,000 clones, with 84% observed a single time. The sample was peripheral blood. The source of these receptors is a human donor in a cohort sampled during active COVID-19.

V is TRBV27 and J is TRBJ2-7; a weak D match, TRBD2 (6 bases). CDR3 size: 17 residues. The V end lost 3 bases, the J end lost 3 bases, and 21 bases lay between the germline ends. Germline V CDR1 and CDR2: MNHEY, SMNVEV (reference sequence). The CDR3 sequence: CASSFSNIAGPIYEQYV. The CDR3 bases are TGTGCCAGCAGTTTCTCTAATATCGCGGGACCTATCTACGAGCAGTACGTC.

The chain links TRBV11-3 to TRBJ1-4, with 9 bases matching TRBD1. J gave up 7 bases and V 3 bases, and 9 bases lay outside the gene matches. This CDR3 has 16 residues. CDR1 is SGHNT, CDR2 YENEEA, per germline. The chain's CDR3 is CASSFSAGQGGEKLFF. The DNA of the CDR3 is TGTGCCAGCAGCTTTAGTGCGGGACAGGGCGGTGAAAAACTGTTTTTT.

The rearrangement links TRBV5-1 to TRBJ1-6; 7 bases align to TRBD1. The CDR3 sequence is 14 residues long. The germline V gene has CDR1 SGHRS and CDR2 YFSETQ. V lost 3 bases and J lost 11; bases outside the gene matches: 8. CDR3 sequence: CASSSSPDRPPLHF. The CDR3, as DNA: TGCGCCAGCAGCTCCTCCCCGGACAGGCCACCCCTCCACTTT.

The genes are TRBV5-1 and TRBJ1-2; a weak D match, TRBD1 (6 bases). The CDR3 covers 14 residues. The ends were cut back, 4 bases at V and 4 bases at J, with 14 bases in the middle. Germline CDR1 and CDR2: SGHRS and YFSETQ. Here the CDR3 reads CASSTGQTFYGYTF. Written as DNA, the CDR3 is TGCGCCAGCAGCACAGGACAGACTTTCTATGGCTACACCTTC.

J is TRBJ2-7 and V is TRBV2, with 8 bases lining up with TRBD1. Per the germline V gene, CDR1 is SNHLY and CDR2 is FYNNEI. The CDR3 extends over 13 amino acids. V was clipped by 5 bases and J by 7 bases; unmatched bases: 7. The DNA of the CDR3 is TGTGCCAGCAGTTGGCAGGGGGCGCGGGAGCAGTACTTC. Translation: CASSWQGAREQYF.

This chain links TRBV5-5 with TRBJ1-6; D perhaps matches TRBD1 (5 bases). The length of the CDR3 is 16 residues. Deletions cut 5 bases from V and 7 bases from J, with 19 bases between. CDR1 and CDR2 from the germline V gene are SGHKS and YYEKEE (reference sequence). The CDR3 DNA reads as TGTGCCAGCAGTGGGGCTACAGAAAGCTACAATTCACCCCTCCACTTT. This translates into CASSGATESYNSPLHF.

The chain's CDR3 is CASSLDGFGDEQFF. As DNA, the CDR3 is TGCGCCAGCAGCTTGGACGGGTTCGGGGATGAGCAGTTCTTC. The chain employs TRBV5-1 and TRBJ2-1, with a tentative D call TRBD2 (5 bases). Germline loops: CDR1 SGHRS, CDR2 YFSETQ. V was cut by 0 bases and J by 8 bases, with 12 bases left in between. This CDR3 is 14 amino acids long.

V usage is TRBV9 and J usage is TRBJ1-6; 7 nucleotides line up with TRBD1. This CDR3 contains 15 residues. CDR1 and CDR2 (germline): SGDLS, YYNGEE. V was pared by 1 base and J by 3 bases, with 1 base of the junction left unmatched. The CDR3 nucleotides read TGTGCCAGCAGCGTAACAGGGGACTATAATTCACCCCTCCACTTT. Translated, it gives CASSVTGDYNSPLHF.

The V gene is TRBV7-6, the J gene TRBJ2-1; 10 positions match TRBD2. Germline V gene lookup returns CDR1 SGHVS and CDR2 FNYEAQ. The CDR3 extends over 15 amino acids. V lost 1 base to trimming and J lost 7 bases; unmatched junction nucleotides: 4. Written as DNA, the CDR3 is TGTGCCAGCAGCTTAGAGCGTAGCGGGGGGAATGAGCAGTTCTTC. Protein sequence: CASSLERSGGNEQFF.

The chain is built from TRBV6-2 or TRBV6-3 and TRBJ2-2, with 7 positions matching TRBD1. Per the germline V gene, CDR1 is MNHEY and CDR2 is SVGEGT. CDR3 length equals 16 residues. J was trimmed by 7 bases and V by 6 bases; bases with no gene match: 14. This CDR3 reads CASSPRGRGIVGELFF. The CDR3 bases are TGTGCCAGCAGCCCCCGGGGCAGGGGGATTGTCGGGGAGCTGTTTTTT.

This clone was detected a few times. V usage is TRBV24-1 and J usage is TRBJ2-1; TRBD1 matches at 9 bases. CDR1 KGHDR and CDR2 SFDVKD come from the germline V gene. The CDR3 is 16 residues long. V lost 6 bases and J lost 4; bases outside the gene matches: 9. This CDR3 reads CATSNWGQGAYNEQFF. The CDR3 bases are TGTGCCACCAGTAACTGGGGACAGGGAGCATACAATGAGCAGTTCTTC.

The DNA for the CDR3 is TGTGCCAGCAGTGAACAGCTTCAGGATGGCTACACCTTC. Amino acids: CASSEQLQDGYTF. The chain has TRBV2 and TRBJ1-2; no firm D call. V was clipped by 2 bases and J by 6 bases, with 10 bases between them. This CDR3 has 13 residues. Germline V gene sequence: CDR1 SNHLY, CDR2 FYNNEI.

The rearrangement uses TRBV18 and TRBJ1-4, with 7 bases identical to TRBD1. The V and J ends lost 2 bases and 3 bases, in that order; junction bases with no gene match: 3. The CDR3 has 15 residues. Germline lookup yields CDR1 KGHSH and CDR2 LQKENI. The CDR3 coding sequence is TGTGCCAGCTCACCAGACAGGGCAGCTAATGAAAAACTGTTTTTT. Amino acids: CASSPDRAANEKLFF.

This CDR3 is CATRGQGATGELFF. As DNA, the CDR3 is TGTGCCACCAGGGGACAGGGAGCAACCGGGGAGCTGTTTTTT. The genes are TRBV24-1 and TRBJ2-2; 9 nucleotides line up with TRBD1. Germline V lookup: CDR1 KGHDR, CDR2 SFDVKD. The trim removed 7 bases at V and 5 bases at J, leaving 4 bases unmatched. This CDR3 is built from 14 residues.

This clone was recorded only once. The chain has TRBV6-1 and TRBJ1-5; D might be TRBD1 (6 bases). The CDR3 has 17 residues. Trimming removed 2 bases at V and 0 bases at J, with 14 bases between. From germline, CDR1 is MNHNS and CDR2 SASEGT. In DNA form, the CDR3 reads TGTGCCAGCAGTGAATTGGGGGGGGGCAGTAGCAATCAGCCCCAGCATTTT. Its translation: CASSELGGGSSNQPQHF.

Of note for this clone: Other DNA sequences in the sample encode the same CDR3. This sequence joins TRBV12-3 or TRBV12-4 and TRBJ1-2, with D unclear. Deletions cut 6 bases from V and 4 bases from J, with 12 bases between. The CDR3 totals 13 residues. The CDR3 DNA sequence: TGTGCCAGCAGACCGGGTCTCTCCTATGGCTACACCTTC. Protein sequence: CASRPGLSYGYTF.

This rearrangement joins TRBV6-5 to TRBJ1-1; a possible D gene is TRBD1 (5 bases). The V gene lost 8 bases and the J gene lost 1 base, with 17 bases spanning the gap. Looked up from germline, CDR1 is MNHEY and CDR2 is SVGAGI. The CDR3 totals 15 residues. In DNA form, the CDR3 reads TGTGCCAGCCTCCTCCGCACCACAGGGAACACTGAAGCTTTCTTT. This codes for CASLLRTTGNTEAFF.

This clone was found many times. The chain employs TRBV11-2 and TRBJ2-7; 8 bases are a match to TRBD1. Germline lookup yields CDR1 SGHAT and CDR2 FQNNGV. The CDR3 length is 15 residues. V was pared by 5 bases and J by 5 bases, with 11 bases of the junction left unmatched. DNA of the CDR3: TGTGCCAGCAGCATTGGGACAGGCACTAGCCACGAGCAGTACTTC. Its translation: CASSIGTGTSHEQYF.

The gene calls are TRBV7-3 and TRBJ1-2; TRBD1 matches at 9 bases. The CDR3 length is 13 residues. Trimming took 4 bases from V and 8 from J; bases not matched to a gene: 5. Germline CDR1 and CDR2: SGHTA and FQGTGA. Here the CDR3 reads CASSYGDRDGYTF. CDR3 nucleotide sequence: TGTGCCAGCAGCTATGGGGACAGGGACGGCTACACCTTC.

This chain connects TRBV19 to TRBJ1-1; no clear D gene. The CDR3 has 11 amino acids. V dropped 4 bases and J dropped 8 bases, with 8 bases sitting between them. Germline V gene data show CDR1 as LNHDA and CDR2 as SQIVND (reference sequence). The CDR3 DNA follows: TGTGCCAGTAGTACGGGGAACGAAGCTTTCTTT. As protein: CASSTGNEAFF.